This is a list of T cell receptor beta chains from one sample in a study of shared clonotypes between healthy human individuals. Produced via immunoSEQ multiplex PCR; TCRdb's table is partial and in-frame only. The table includes around 2,000,000 clones, 95% detected once. The sample was naive CD4+ T cells sorted from blood. These receptors all come from a man between 18 and 35 years old in good health. The CDR3 runs from the conserved cysteine through the conserved F or W. The D gene is left open where the match is weak. The size of a clone is reported for some rows only, either as once, few or many, or as a class for expanded clones.

TRBV7-2	TRBD1	TRBJ2-7	NA	TGTGCCAGCAGCCCGGACAGGGGCTCCTACGAGCAGTACTTC	CASSPDRGSYEQYF
TRBV7-6	NA	TRBJ2-6	NA	TGTGCCAGCAGCTTAGCTGTTGGGGGGAGCTCTGGGGCCAACGTCCTGACTTTC	CASSLAVGGSSGANVLTF
TRBV11-2	NA	TRBJ1-3	once	TGTGCCAGCAGCTCGACCGGGGCCATTGGAAACACCATATATTTT	CASSSTGAIGNTIYF
TRBV9	NA	TRBJ2-5	NA	TGTGCCAGCAGCTACCGGGACAATCAAGAGACCCAGTACTTC	CASSYRDNQETQYF
TRBV11-3	NA	TRBJ2-7	NA	TGTGCCAGCAGCTCCACAGGAACCTACTACGAGCAGTACTTC	CASSSTGTYYEQYF
TRBV15	NA	TRBJ1-5	NA	TGTGCCACCAGCACGGACTATAGCAATCAGCCCCAGCATTTT	CATSTDYSNQPQHF
TRBV19	NA	TRBJ1-2	NA	TGTGCCAGTAGCGACGGGGGGTATGGCTACACCTTC	CASSDGGYGYTF
TRBV28	NA	TRBJ2-7	few	TGTGCCAGCAGTTTGGGCAGCTACGAGCAGTACTTC	CASSLGSYEQYF
TRBV2	NA	TRBJ1-5	NA	TGTGCCAGCAGTTTGGCAGGGGTAGCTCAGCCCCAGCATTTT	CASSLAGVAQPQHF
TRBV2	NA	TRBJ1-1	NA	TGTGCCAGCAGCTACTCGCGGGGATTGGGCACTGAAGCTTTCTTT	CASSYSRGLGTEAFF
TRBV10-1	TRBD1	TRBJ2-2	NA	TGCGCCAGCAGTAACAGGGGGACCGGGGAGCTGTTTTTT	CASSNRGTGELFF
TRBV6-1	NA	TRBJ1-5	NA	TGTGCCAGCAGTGAATGGGTGGGCAATCAGCCCCAGCATTTT	CASSEWVGNQPQHF
TRBV27	NA	TRBJ1-5	NA	TGTGCCAGCAGTTTATTTTTTGACAGCAATCAGCCCCAGCATTTT	CASSLFFDSNQPQHF
TRBV5-1	NA	TRBJ2-7	NA	TGCGCCAGCAGTATGGGGACGGACCGGTACGAGCAGTACTTC	CASSMGTDRYEQYF
TRBV18	TRBD1	TRBJ1-2	NA	TGTGCCAGCTCACCAGGACAGGGACATGGCTACACCTTC	CASSPGQGHGYTF